The next 29 T cell receptor beta chains were all read from a single sample in a study of CD8+CD57+ T cells in acquired aplastic anemia. Genomic DNA, serving as template, underwent TCR beta VDJ and CDR3 profiling. TCRdb reprocessed the reads via MiXCR and lists one record per CDR3 protein. This table has 350,000 to 450,000 distinct CDR3 sequences, about 70% appearing once. Sequenced: sorted CD4+, CD8+, or CD8+CD57+ T cells (not recorded which) from PBMCs. The receptors come from a human donor in good health, serving as a control.

Comments on this clonotype: Compared with germline, one end of the junction differs, possibly owing to a read error. The V call is TRBV6-2 or TRBV6-3, the J call TRBJ1-1; D gene unclear. The CDR3 has 14 amino acids. The germline gives CDR1 MNHEY, CDR2 SVGEGT. The CDR3 is CASSRPLSNTEASF. In DNA, the CDR3 is TGTGCCAGCAGCCGACCCCTGAGTAACACTGAAGCTTCCTTT.

For the CDR3, the DNA is TGTGCCAGCAGCTGGGGACAGAGTACCAATCAGCCCCAGCATTTT. Its protein product is CASSWGQSTNQPQHF. The chain uses TRBV5-6 and TRBJ1-5; TRBD1 agrees at 7 bases. This CDR3 contains 15 residues. The junction had 6 bases not matched to a gene; V was cut back by 3 bases and J by 3 bases. CDR1 and CDR2 from the germline V gene are SGHDT and YYEEEE.

This clonotype was recorded once. This sequence joins TRBV20-1 and TRBJ1-1, with D tentatively TRBD1 (6 bases). The germline V and J ends were trimmed by 3 bases and 12 bases, with 17 bases remaining between them. The CDR3 runs to 12 residues. Germline-derived CDR1 and CDR2 are DFQATT and SNEGSKA (reference sequence). The CDR3: CSASNGGSDTFF. The CDR3 DNA sequence: TGCAGTGCTAGTAACGGGGGCTCTGATACTTTCTTT.

On this clonotype: Likely a read error: the CDR3 ends without its conserved phenylalanine or tryptophan. Because the CDR3's place on the DNA is in doubt, the DNA is left out and the CDR3 is given as listed by TCRdb. The chain has TRBV2 and TRBJ2-6; TRBD2, the table's D call, lacks a check against the DNA. The CDR3 is 15 amino acids long, termini counted. Germline values: CDR1 SNHLY, CDR2 FYNNEI. Here the CDR3 reads CASSLEGMETNFFGP.

A note on this clonotype: The CDR3 does not end in the conserved phenylalanine or tryptophan, so this is likely a read error. This sequence joins TRBV7-3 and TRBJ2-1; a weak D match, TRBD1 (6 bases). V lost 5 bases and J lost 13, with 15 bases in between. The germline gives CDR1 SGHTA, CDR2 FQGTGA. The CDR3 has 12 amino acids. CDR3 coding DNA: TGTGCCAGCAGCGTACGGCAGGGACACCAGTTCTAC. Residues: CASSVRQGHQFY.

The chain uses TRBV9 and TRBJ2-5; TRBD2 might be the D (6 bases). The length of the CDR3 is 15 residues. V was clipped by 6 bases and J by 2 bases, with 17 bases between them. Germline V gene data show CDR1 as SGDLS and CDR2 as YYNGEE. CDR3 nucleotide sequence: TGTGCCAGCACCGTCCGGGACTTACCTCAAGAGACCCAGTACTTC. This translates into CASTVRDLPQETQYF.

About this clonotype: An end of the junction does not agree with germline; a read error may underlie this. This sequence joins TRBV7-7 and TRBJ1-6; no reliable D call. The CDR3 covers 16 residues. Germline V gene data show CDR1 as SSHAT and CDR2 as FNYEAQ (reference sequence). CDR3 DNA sequence: TGTGCCAGCAGTTTAGCAGGAAGTGGGGAAACCCAGCACCTCCACTTT. Encoded protein: CASSLAGSGETQHLHF. Filled out from reference TRBV7-7 and TRBJ1-6, the complete variable domain reads GAGVSQSPRYKVTKRGQDVTLRCDPISSHATLYWYQQALGQGPEFLTYFNYEAQPDKSGLPSDRFSAERPEGSISTLTIQRTEQRDSAMYRCASSLAGSGETQHLHFGNGTRLTVT.

Remarks on this clonotype: One junction end does not reproduce the germline sequence, and a read error may be involved. The chain recombines TRBV5-1 with TRBJ2-7; either TRBD1 or TRBD2 may supply D (5 bases each). This CDR3 spans 13 amino acids. Germline-derived CDR1 and CDR2 are SGHRS and YFSETQ. The CDR3 coding sequence is TGTGCCAGCAGCTTGGGCGGGTTGAGGGGGCAGTACTTC. This sequence encodes CASSLGGLRGQYF. The complete variable domain, with remaining parts taken from reference TRBV5-1 and TRBJ2-7, reads KAGVTQTPRYLIKTRGQQVTLSCSPISGHRSVSWYQQTPGQGLQFLFEYFSETQRNKGNFPGRFSGRQFSNSRSEMNVSTLELGDSALYLCASSLGGLRGQYFGPGTRLTVT.

This clonotype showed up many times. The rearrangement uses TRBV20-1 and TRBJ2-3, with 12 bases fitting TRBD2. V trimming: 2 bases; J trimming: 0 bases; junction bases outside the gene matches: 0. The CDR3 spans 15 residues. Germline CDR1 and CDR2: DFQATT and SNEGSKA (reference sequence). CDR3 DNA sequence: TGCAGTGCTAGACTAGCGGGGGGGAGCACAGATACGCAGTATTTT. Translation gives CSARLAGGSTDTQYF.

This clonotype was seen many times. The V call is TRBV5-1, the J call TRBJ1-2; 8 nucleotides align to TRBD1. From germline, CDR1 is SGHRS and CDR2 YFSETQ. The CDR3 spans 14 residues. V shed 1 base, J shed 1 base, and the junction held 0 bases outside the gene matches. In DNA, the CDR3 is TGCGCCAGCAGCTTGACAGGGGGTAACTATGGCTACACCTTC. Residues: CASSLTGGNYGYTF.

This chain uses TRBV15 with TRBJ2-1; 12 positions match TRBD2. V was pared by 0 bases and J by 12 bases, with 9 bases of the junction left unmatched. CDR3 size: 16 residues. Germline values: CDR1 LNHNV, CDR2 YYDKDF (reference sequence). The chain's CDR3 is CATSREGTSGYDTQFF. Written as DNA, the CDR3 is TGTGCCACCAGCAGAGAGGGGACTAGCGGGTATGATACGCAGTTCTTC.

The rearrangement links TRBV9 to TRBJ2-6; D may correspond to TRBD1 or TRBD2 (5 bases each). Germline V gene sequence: CDR1 SGDLS, CDR2 YYNGEE. The CDR3 sequence is 15 residues long. Trimming took 4 bases from V and 12 from J, leaving 20 bases between them. The CDR3 is CASSRGRSGAGVLTF. CDR3 nucleotide sequence: TGTGCCAGCAGCCGAGGTCGCTCCGGGGCCGGCGTCCTGACTTTC.

Notes on this clonotype: The junction does not match germline at one end; this may be a read error. The chain couples TRBV24-1 to TRBJ2-7; the D is unclear. Germline V gene lookup returns CDR1 KGHDR and CDR2 SFDVKD. The CDR3 contains 14 residues. The CDR3 is CATSASTVSSEPFF. DNA for the CDR3: TGTGCCACCAGTGCTTCGACTGTTTCCTCTGAACCTTTCTTT.

A remark on this clonotype: The junction departs from the called germline gene at one end, perhaps through a read error. This rearrangement joins TRBV7-2 to TRBJ1-5; D unresolved. This CDR3 is 14 amino acids long. Germline-derived CDR1 and CDR2 are SGHTA and FQGNSA. The CDR3 DNA follows: TGTGCCACCGGCCCATGGGAAAGCAATCACCCCCAACATTTT. Amino acids: CATGPWESNHPQHF.

For this clonotype: One junction end does not reproduce the germline sequence, and a read error may be involved. The chain links TRBV7-9 to TRBJ1-5, with 7 bases lining up with TRBD1. The length of the CDR3 is 14 residues. Germline V gives CDR1 SEHNR, CDR2 FQNEAQ (reference sequence). CDR3 DNA: TGTGCCAGCAGCTCTCCTAGGGCAGGGGGGCGGGAGCAGTTT. Translated, it gives CASSSPRAGGREQF.

This clonotype was observed many times. The chain combines TRBV4-3 with TRBJ2-6; no definite D call. The V end lost 0 bases, the J end lost 0 bases, and 3 bases lay between the germline ends. This CDR3 has 15 residues. Germline V gene lookup returns CDR1 LGHNA and CDR2 YSLEER. CDR3 sequence (DNA): TGCGCCAGCAGCCAAGACTCCTCTGGGGCCAACGTCCTGACTTTC. It codes for CASSQDSSGANVLTF.

The V call is TRBV2, the J call TRBJ2-7; 14 positions agree with TRBD2. Germline loops: CDR1 SNHLY, CDR2 FYNNEI. The CDR3 has 18 amino acids. J was trimmed by 2 bases and V by 6 bases; bases with no gene match: 12. In DNA, the CDR3 is TGTGCCAGCAGCCGACCGGGACTAGCGGGGGCGACTCCCTACGAGCAGTACTTC. Encoded protein: CASSRPGLAGATPYEQYF.

In regard to this clonotype: Because it lacks the conserved phenylalanine or tryptophan at the end, this CDR3 is likely a read error. It is unclear where the CDR3 begins or ends on the DNA, so no DNA is shown, and the CDR3 is as TCRdb lists it. The genes are TRBV7-2 and TRBJ2-5; the DNA was not compared with TRBD2, the D call given in the table. The CDR3 is 13 amino acids in total, end residues counted. The germline V gene has CDR1 SGHTA and CDR2 FQGNSA. The CDR3 sequence: CASSSEGDGTEDS.

The chain links TRBV9 to TRBJ1-5; D unresolved. Per the germline V gene, CDR1 is SGDLS and CDR2 is YYNGEE. The CDR3 spans 14 residues. Trimming pared 0 bases from V and 0 bases from J, leaving 4 bases between. The CDR3: CASSVGSSNQPQHF. CDR3 DNA: TGTGCCAGCAGCGTAGGGAGTAGCAATCAGCCCCAGCATTTT.

As for this clonotype: Because the CDR3 is missing its conserved closing phenylalanine or tryptophan, this is likely a read error. The DNA is omitted, as the CDR3 cannot be located on it reliably, and the CDR3 follows TCRdb's listing. The chain recombines TRBV29-1 with TRBJ1-1. The CDR3 has 13 amino acids, counting both end residues. Germline V gene data show CDR1 as SQVTM and CDR2 as ANQGSEA. The CDR3 protein is CSVDYGTEDEGFT.

This rearrangement joins TRBV6-1 to TRBJ2-1; D remains ambiguous. The CDR3 is made up of 15 amino acids. Germline V gene data show CDR1 as MNHNS and CDR2 as SASEGT. This chain's CDR3 is CADRIGQVAYNEQFF. The CDR3 DNA reads as TGTGCAGATCGGATAGGGCAGGTGGCCTACAATGAGCAGTTCTTC.

A word on this clonotype: Germline and junction disagree at one end, which may indicate a read error. This chain joins TRBV2 and TRBJ2-3; perhaps TRBD1 as D (5 bases). CDR1 is SNHLY, CDR2 FYNNEI, per germline. The CDR3 has 14 residues. CDR3 loop: CASGLTATTDTQNF. The CDR3 DNA reads as TGTGCCAGCGGCTTAACAGCTACGACAGATACGCAGAATTTT.

The rearrangement joins TRBV7-2 to TRBJ1-4, with unresolved D. Trimming stripped 1 base from V and 11 bases from J, with 5 bases between. The CDR3 totals 11 residues. CDR1 is SGHTA and CDR2 is FQGNSA in the germline V gene. The CDR3 coding sequence is TGTGCCAGCAGCTTAGTTCAGAAACTGTTTTTT. Its translation is CASSLVQKLFF.

This clonotype was seen just once. Lacking the conserved final phenylalanine or tryptophan, this CDR3 likely reflects a read error. The chain carries TRBV24-1 and TRBJ2-1, with D perhaps TRBD2 (5 bases). CDR1 KGHDR and CDR2 SFDVKD come from the germline V gene. With 9 bases removed from V and 5 bases from J, the gap between germline ends came to 19 bases. The CDR3 consists of 15 residues. The CDR3 DNA follows: TGTGCCACCTCTAGGGAAGCGGACGTCGACAATGAGCAGTTCTCC. The encoded protein is CATSREADVDNEQFS.

The chain uses TRBV5-1 and TRBJ1-4; D remains unclear. V shed 4 bases and J shed 7 bases, with 17 bases lying between them. CDR1 and CDR2 (germline): SGHRS, YFSETQ. This CDR3 comprises 15 residues. DNA for the CDR3: TGCGCCAGCAGCCAGGTGCGTCAGAACACTGAAAAACTGTTTTTT. It is translated as CASSQVRQNTEKLFF.

Many counts were recorded for this clonotype. The chain carries TRBV6-5 and TRBJ2-2; D possibly uses TRBD1 or TRBD2 (6 bases each). Germline values: CDR1 MNHEY, CDR2 SVGAGI. The CDR3 spans 14 residues. Trimming took off 2 bases at V and 5 bases at J, with 9 bases between the two ends. CDR3 in amino acids: CASSYRGRTGELFF. CDR3 nucleotides: TGTGCCAGCAGTTACCGGGGGCGGACCGGGGAGCTGTTTTTT.

This clonotype was seen at least ten times. This chain connects TRBV2 to TRBJ2-7; tentative D call: TRBD1 (5 bases). V was pared by 7 bases and J by 3 bases, with 16 bases between. This CDR3 is 14 amino acids long. The germline V gene encodes CDR1 SNHLY and CDR2 FYNNEI. The CDR3 is CASKREAGFYEQYF. The CDR3 region has the DNA TGTGCCAGCAAGCGCGAAGCAGGGTTCTACGAGCAGTACTTC.

This clonotype was counted ten times or more. This chain connects TRBV30 to TRBJ2-6; tentatively, D is TRBD1 (5 bases). The length of the CDR3 is 16 residues. V was cut by 1 base and J by 0 bases, with 10 bases left in between. Germline-derived CDR1 and CDR2 are GTSNPN and SVGIG (reference sequence). CDR3 in amino acids: CAWSGDSTSGANVLTF. In DNA form, the CDR3 reads TGTGCCTGGAGTGGAGACAGCACCTCTGGGGCCAACGTCCTGACTTTC.

There are many counts of this clonotype. The chain joins TRBV7-9 to TRBJ1-1; D unresolved. This CDR3 has 13 amino acids. Germline CDR1 is SEHNR and CDR2 is FQNEAQ (reference sequence). V was cut by 2 bases and J by 1 base, with 5 bases left in between. In DNA, the CDR3 is TGTGCCAGCAGCTTAATCGAGAACACTGAAGCTTTCTTT. Its translation is CASSLIENTEAFF.